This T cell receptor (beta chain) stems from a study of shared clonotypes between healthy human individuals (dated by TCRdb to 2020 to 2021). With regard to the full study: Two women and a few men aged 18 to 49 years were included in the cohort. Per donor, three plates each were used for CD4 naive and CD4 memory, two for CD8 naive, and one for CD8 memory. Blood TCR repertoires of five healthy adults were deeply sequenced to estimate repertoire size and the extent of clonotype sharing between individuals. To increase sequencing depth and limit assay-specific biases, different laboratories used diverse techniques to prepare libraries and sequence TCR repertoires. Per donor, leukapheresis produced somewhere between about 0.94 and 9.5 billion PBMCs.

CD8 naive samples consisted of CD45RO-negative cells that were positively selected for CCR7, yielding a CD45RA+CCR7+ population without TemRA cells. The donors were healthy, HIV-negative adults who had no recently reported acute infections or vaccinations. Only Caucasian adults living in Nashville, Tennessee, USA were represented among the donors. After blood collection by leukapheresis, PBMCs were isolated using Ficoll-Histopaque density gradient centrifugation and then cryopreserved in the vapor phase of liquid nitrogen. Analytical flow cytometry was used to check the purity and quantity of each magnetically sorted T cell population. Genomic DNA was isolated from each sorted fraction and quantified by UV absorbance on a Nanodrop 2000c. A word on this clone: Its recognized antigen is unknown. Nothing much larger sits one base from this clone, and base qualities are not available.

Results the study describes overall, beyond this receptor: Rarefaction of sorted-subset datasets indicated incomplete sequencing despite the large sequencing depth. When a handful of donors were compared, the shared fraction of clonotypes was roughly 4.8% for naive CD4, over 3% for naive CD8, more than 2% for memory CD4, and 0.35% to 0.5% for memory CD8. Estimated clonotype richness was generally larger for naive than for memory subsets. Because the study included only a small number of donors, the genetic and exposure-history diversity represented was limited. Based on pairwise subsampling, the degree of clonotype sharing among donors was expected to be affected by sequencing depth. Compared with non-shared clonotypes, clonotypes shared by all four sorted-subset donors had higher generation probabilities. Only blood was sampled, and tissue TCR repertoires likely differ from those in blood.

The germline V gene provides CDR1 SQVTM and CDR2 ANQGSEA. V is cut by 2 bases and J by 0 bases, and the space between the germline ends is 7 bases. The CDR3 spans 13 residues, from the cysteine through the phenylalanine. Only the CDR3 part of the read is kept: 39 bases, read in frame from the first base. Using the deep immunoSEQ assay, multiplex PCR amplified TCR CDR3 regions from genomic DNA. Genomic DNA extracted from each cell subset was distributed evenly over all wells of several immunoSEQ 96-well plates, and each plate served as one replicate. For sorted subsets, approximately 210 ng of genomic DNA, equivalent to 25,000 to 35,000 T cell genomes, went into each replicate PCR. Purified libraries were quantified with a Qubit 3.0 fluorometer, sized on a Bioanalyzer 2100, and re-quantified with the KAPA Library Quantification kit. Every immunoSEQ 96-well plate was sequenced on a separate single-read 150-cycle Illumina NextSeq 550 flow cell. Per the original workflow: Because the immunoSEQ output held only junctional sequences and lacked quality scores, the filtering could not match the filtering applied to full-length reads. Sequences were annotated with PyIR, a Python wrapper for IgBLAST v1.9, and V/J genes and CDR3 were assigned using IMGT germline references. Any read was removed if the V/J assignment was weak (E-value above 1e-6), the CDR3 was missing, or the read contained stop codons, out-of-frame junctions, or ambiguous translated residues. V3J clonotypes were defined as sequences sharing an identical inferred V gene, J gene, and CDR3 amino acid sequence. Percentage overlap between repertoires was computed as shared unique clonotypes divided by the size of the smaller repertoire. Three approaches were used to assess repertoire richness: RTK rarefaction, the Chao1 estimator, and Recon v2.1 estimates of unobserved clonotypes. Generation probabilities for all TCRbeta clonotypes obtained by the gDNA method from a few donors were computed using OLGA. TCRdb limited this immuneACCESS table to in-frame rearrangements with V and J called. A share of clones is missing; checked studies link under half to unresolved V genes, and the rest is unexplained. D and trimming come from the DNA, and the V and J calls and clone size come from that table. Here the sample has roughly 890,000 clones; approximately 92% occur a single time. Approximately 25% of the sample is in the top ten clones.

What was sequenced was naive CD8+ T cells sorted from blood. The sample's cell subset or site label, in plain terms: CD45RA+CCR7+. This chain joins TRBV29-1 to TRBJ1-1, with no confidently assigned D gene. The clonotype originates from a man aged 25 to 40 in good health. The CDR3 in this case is CSVERPMNTEAFF. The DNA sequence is TGCAGCGTTGAACGACCGATGAACACTGAAGCTTTCTTT.